This T cell receptor beta chain came from a study of STAT5B mutations in CD4+ large granular lymphocyte leukemia. For the study at large: Among healthy donors, a particular HLA allele went with more CDR3 'QG' motifs.

Sequenced by immunoSEQ multiplex PCR; TCRdb stores in-frame clones only, minus some. Among about 33,000 clones listed, roughly 80% were seen once. Control samples were healthy donors' buffy coats. CDR3 length equals 15 residues. With 3 bases removed from V and 3 bases from J, the gap between germline ends came to 11 bases. Per the germline V gene, CDR1 is SGHAT and CDR2 is FQNNGV. The receptor's source is a human donor in good health. The sequenced sample consisted of CD4+ T cells from blood buffy coats. The V gene is TRBV11-2, the J gene TRBJ2-2; perhaps TRBD1 as D (5 bases). The CDR3 DNA is TGTGCCAGCAGCTTTTTCAGCAGGGACACCGGGGAGCTGTTTTTT. Protein: CASSFFSRDTGELFF. Together with reference TRBV11-2 and TRBJ2-2, the CDR3 gives the full variable domain: EAGVAQSPRYKIIEKRQSVAFWCNPISGHATLYWYQQILGQGPKLLIQFQNNGVVDDSQLPKDRFSAERLKGVDSTLKIQPAKLEDSAVYLCASSFFSRDTGELFFGEGSRLTVL.